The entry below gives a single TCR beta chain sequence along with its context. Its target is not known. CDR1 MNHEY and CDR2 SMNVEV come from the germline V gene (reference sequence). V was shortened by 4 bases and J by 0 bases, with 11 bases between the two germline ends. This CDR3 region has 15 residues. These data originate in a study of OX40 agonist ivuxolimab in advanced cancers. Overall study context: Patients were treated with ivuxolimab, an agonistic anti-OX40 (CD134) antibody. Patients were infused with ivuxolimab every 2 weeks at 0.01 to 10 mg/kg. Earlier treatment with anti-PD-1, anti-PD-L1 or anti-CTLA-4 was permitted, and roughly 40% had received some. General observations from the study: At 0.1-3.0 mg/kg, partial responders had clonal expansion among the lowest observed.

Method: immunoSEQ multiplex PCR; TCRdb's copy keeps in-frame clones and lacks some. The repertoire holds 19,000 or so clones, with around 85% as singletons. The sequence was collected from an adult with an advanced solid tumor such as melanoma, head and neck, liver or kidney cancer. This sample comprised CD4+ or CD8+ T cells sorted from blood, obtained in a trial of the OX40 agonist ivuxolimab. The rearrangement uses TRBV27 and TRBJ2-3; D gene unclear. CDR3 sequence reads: CASSSLRLSTDTQYF. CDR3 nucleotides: TGTGCCAGCAGTTCCCTACGCTTGAGCACAGATACGCAGTATTTT.